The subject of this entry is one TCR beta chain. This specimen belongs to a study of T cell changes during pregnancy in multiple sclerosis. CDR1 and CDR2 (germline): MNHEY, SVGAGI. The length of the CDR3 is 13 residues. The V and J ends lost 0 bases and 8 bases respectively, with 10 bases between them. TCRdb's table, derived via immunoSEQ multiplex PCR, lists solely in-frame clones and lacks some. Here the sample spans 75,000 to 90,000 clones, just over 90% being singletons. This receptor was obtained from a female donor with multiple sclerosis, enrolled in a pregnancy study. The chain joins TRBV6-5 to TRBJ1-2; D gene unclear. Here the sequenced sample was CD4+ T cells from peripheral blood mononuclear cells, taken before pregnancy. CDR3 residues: CASSYSMGSGYTF. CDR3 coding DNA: TGTGCCAGCAGTTACTCGATGGGCAGCGGCTACACCTTC.